The 32 T cell receptor beta chains given below trace back to one sample, sequenced in a study of blood T cell repertoires in COVID-19. Assay used: immunoSEQ multiplex PCR; TCRdb lists only in-frame clones, some missing. Counted here are some 200,000 clones, roughly 84% occurring once; the ten biggest clones make up 4.5% to 5.5%. Sequencing was carried out using peripheral blood. These TCRs come from a woman aged 60-70 years who had recovered from COVID-19.

This chain connects TRBV10-3 to TRBJ2-7, with D possibly being TRBD2 (5 bases). The germline V gene has CDR1 ENHRY and CDR2 SYGVKD. V was clipped by 3 bases and J by 0 bases, with 18 bases between them. There are 17 residues in the CDR3. In nucleotides, the CDR3 is TGTGCCATCAGTGAAGGTCGGAGGCAGCCGGCCTCCTACGAGCAGTACTTC. Protein sequence: CAISEGRRQPASYEQYF.

This sequence joins TRBV7-3 and TRBJ2-1; D may be TRBD2 (5 bases). The CDR3 extends over 16 amino acids. V gave up 5 bases and J gave up 1 base, with 15 bases separating them. Germline CDR1 SGHTA, CDR2 FQGTGA. The CDR3 DNA reads TGTGCCAGCAGCCCTAAGCTCCCGGGGTCCTACAATGAGCAGTTCTTC. Amino acid sequence: CASSPKLPGSYNEQFF.

This chain links TRBV29-1 with TRBJ1-4, with 7 bases fitting TRBD1. In germline, CDR1 is SQVTM, CDR2 ANQGSEA. V dropped 4 bases and J dropped 8; count of bases not matched to a gene: 7. This CDR3 has 13 amino acids. The CDR3 protein is CSVGRGPLEKLFF. The CDR3 coding sequence is TGCAGCGTTGGGAGGGGGCCATTAGAAAAACTGTTTTTT.

V gene TRBV6-5 combines with J gene TRBJ1-5; D remains unclear. This CDR3 has 16 amino acids. Germline V CDR1 and CDR2: MNHEY, SVGAGI. V lost 4 bases to trimming and J lost 2 bases, with 15 bases between them. CDR3 coding DNA: TGTGCCAGCAGTTGGAGTGCGGGTTGGGGCAATCAGCCCCAGCATTTT. It codes for CASSWSAGWGNQPQHF.

The rearrangement uses TRBV14 and TRBJ2-2; maybe TRBD1 (5 bases). This CDR3 region has 14 residues. The ends were cut back, 4 bases at V and 6 bases at J, with 12 bases in the middle. The germline V gene encodes CDR1 SGHDN and CDR2 FVKESK. CDR3 in DNA: TGTGCCAGCAGCCTTCAGGGTTGGGCCGGGGAGCTGTTTTTT. It is translated as CASSLQGWAGELFF.

A word on this clone: The sample has other DNA sequences that encode this CDR3 too. The chain recombines TRBV5-1 with TRBJ1-1, with D possibly matching TRBD1 (6 bases). V was cut by 5 bases and J by 3 bases, with 11 bases left in between. This CDR3 has 13 amino acids. CDR1 SGHRS and CDR2 YFSETQ come from the germline V gene. The chain's CDR3 is CASSSQGDTEAFF. Written as DNA, the CDR3 is TGCGCCAGCAGTTCACAGGGAGACACTGAAGCTTTCTTT.

The CDR3 DNA follows: TGTGCCAGCAGTGCGACAGGGGGGAGGGCTTTCTTT. This sequence encodes CASSATGGRAFF. V and J are TRBV27 and TRBJ1-1; 9 bases align to TRBD1. The V gene end was trimmed by 5 bases and the J gene end by 11 bases; junction bases not matched to a gene: 6. This CDR3 comprises 12 residues. Germline V CDR1 and CDR2: MNHEY, SMNVEV (reference sequence).

The J gene is TRBJ2-1, the V gene TRBV7-3; 8 positions agree with TRBD1. The CDR3 is 16 amino acids. The J segment lost 5 bases and the V segment lost 5 bases, leaving 11 bases of the junction unmatched. Looked up from germline, CDR1 is SGHTA and CDR2 is FQGTGA. The CDR3 DNA reads TGTGCCAGCAGCCCCCGGGACAGGCGATTGGACAATGAGCAGTTCTTC. Its protein is CASSPRDRRLDNEQFF. Combining the CDR3 with reference TRBV7-3 and TRBJ2-1 gives the whole variable domain GAGVSQTPSNKVTEKGKYVELRCDPISGHTALYWYRQSLGQGPEFLIYFQGTGAADDSGLPNDRFFAVRPEGSVSTLKIQRTERGDSAVYLCASSPRDRRLDNEQFFGPGTRLTVL.

The V and J genes are TRBV3-1 (or the pseudogene TRBV3-2) and TRBJ2-4, with D unresolved. V lost 4 bases, J lost 8 bases, and 15 bases lay in between. This CDR3 comprises 14 residues. In germline, CDR1 is LGHDT, CDR2 YNNKEL (reference sequence). CDR3 in DNA: TGTGCCAGCAGCCCCTCAGCCTCCGGAGACATTCAGTACTTC. Translation gives CASSPSASGDIQYF.

CDR3 in amino acids: CASSSTGENQPQHF. The DNA for the CDR3 is TGTGCCAGCAGCTCCACGGGGGAAAATCAGCCCCAGCATTTT. The chain carries TRBV7-9 and TRBJ1-5, with D maybe TRBD1 (5 bases). CDR1 is SEHNR, CDR2 FQNEAQ, per germline (reference sequence). The CDR3 loop spans 14 amino acids. The ends were cut back, 4 bases at V and 4 bases at J, with 11 bases in the middle.

The rearrangement uses TRBV5-4 and TRBJ1-3; 8 bases fit TRBD1. Germline V CDR1 and CDR2: SGHNT, YYREEE (reference sequence). V shed 4 bases and J 4 bases; nucleotides not matched to a gene: 4. The CDR3 has 14 amino acids. CDR3 residues: CASSQTGVGNTIYF. Here the CDR3 DNA reads TGTGCCAGCAGCCAGACAGGGGTAGGAAACACCATATATTTT.

The chain employs TRBV6-5 and TRBJ1-1, with 7 bases fitting TRBD1. J lost 6 bases, V lost 6 bases, and 7 bases had no gene match. CDR1 is MNHEY and CDR2 is SVGAGI in the germline V gene. The CDR3 length is 13 residues. The CDR3 DNA is TGTGCCAGCAGGAGACAGGGATCCGCTGAAGCTTTCTTT. It codes for CASRRQGSAEAFF.

This clone has a single count. The V call is TRBV7-9, the J call TRBJ1-4, with 11 nucleotides matching TRBD1. CDR1 is SEHNR, CDR2 FQNEAQ, per germline (reference sequence). The CDR3 has 15 amino acids. V trimming: 3 bases; J trimming: 8 bases; junction bases outside the gene matches: 5. The CDR3 region has the DNA TGTGCCAGCAGCTTCGGACAGGGGGCCGGGGAAAAACTGTTTTTT. This encodes CASSFGQGAGEKLFF.

V gene TRBV18 combines with J gene TRBJ1-2; TRBD1 aligns across 8 bases. The CDR3 contains 15 residues. V lost 0 bases to trimming and J lost 8 bases; unmatched junction nucleotides: 8. The germline V gene encodes CDR1 KGHSH and CDR2 LQKENI. CDR3 nucleotides: TGTGCCAGCTCACCACCGACAGGGGTCTCAAGGGGCTACACCTTC. As protein: CASSPPTGVSRGYTF.

The V call is TRBV11-1, the J call TRBJ1-1; D is possibly TRBD1 (5 bases). Trimming took 4 bases from V and 1 from J, leaving 16 bases between them. Germline V gives CDR1 SGHAT, CDR2 FQDESV (reference sequence). The CDR3 totals 16 residues. The CDR3 coding sequence is TGTGCCAGCAGCTGGTTGCAGGGTATGGGGAACACTGAAGCTTTCTTT. Protein product: CASSWLQGMGNTEAFF.

This rearrangement joins TRBV5-4 to TRBJ2-1; 7 bases line up with TRBD2. J gave up 5 bases and V 0 bases, and 5 bases lay outside the gene matches. This CDR3 contains 15 residues. CDR1 and CDR2 from the germline V gene are SGHNT and YYREEE (reference sequence). CDR3 sequence: CASSLDSGPHNEQFF. The CDR3 bases are TGTGCCAGCAGCTTGGATAGCGGGCCCCACAATGAGCAGTTCTTC.

This chain connects TRBV7-3 to TRBJ2-1; D ambiguous. Germline V gives CDR1 SGHTA, CDR2 FQGTGA. The V and J ends lost 4 bases and 9 bases respectively, with 13 bases between them. The CDR3 is 13 amino acids. CDR3 sequence reads: CASSSPPVPEQFF. The DNA for the CDR3 is TGTGCCAGCAGCTCCCCCCCGGTTCCTGAGCAGTTCTTC.

This clone was counted at least ten times. The rearrangement links TRBV5-4 to TRBJ2-7; 8 nucleotides line up with TRBD1. The length of the CDR3 is 16 residues. Germline loops: CDR1 SGHNT, CDR2 YYREEE (reference sequence). J was trimmed by 5 bases and V by 0 bases; bases with no gene match: 10. CDR3: CASSLAKGAGGHEQYF. Written as DNA, the CDR3 is TGTGCCAGCAGCTTGGCCAAAGGTGCAGGGGGCCACGAGCAGTACTTC.

The V call is TRBV3-1 (or the pseudogene TRBV3-2), the J call TRBJ2-2, with D uncertain. Germline CDR1 LGHDT, CDR2 YNNKEL (reference sequence). The CDR3 spans 14 residues. V was clipped by 5 bases and J by 5 bases, with 12 bases between them. CDR3 bases: TGTGCCAGCAGCTCCCTGGCCCGAACCGGGGAGCTGTTTTTT. This translates into CASSSLARTGELFF.

The gene calls are TRBV27 and TRBJ2-2; 8 bases map to TRBD2. Per the germline V gene, CDR1 is MNHEY and CDR2 is SMNVEV (reference sequence). The length of the CDR3 is 17 residues. The V gene end was trimmed by 8 bases and the J gene end by 0 bases; junction bases not matched to a gene: 11. CDR3 nucleotides: TGTGCCAGCGTCAGGGCCGCGACTAGCGCGAACACCGGGGAGCTGTTTTTT. Translating it yields CASVRAATSANTGELFF.

CDR3 sequence reads: CASSPDKGFLAGEETQYF. As DNA, the CDR3 is TGCGCCAGCAGCCCCGACAAGGGGTTTCTAGCGGGGGAAGAGACCCAGTACTTC. This chain joins TRBV5-1 and TRBJ2-5, with 10 bases aligning to TRBD2. J gave up 3 bases and V 4 bases, and 15 bases lay outside the gene matches. Germline loops: CDR1 SGHRS, CDR2 YFSETQ. This CDR3 is built from 18 residues.

This chain connects TRBV4-2 to TRBJ1-2, with a weak D call TRBD1 (6 bases). This CDR3 is 13 amino acids long. Per germline, CDR1 LGHNA and CDR2 YNFKEQ. The ends were cut back, 0 bases at V and 4 bases at J, with 6 bases in the middle. The chain's CDR3 is CASSQEDSYGYTF. The CDR3, as DNA: TGTGCCAGCAGCCAAGAGGACAGCTATGGCTACACCTTC.

There are a few counts of this clone. A read error likely explains this, since a far larger clone differs by one base. This chain links TRBV6-2 or TRBV6-3 with TRBJ2-5, with 11 nucleotides matching TRBD2. The V gene end was trimmed by 6 bases and the J gene end by 5 bases; junction bases not matched to a gene: 5. CDR3 length: 14 amino acids. Germline CDR1 MNHEY, CDR2 SVGEGT. The CDR3 protein is CASSVAGGLETQYF. The CDR3 nucleotides are TGTGCCAGCAGCGTAGCGGGGGGGCTGGAGACCCAGTACTTC.

The chain recombines TRBV9 with TRBJ2-3, with a possible D match to TRBD2 (5 bases). Germline V CDR1 and CDR2: SGDLS, YYNGEE. The CDR3 contains 13 residues. Between the trimmed V and J ends, which lost 0 bases and 6 bases, there was a span of 8 bases. CDR3 DNA sequence: TGTGCCAGCAGCGTAGTAAGGGAGGATACGCAGTATTTT. Encoded protein: CASSVVREDTQYF.

The chain is built from TRBV6-5 and TRBJ1-2; TRBD1 is a possible D gene (6 bases). Per the germline V gene, CDR1 is MNHEY and CDR2 is SVGAGI. Trimming took 6 bases from V and 2 from J, leaving 10 bases between them. The CDR3 extends over 13 amino acids. CDR3 sequence: CASSTGKNYGYTF. CDR3 sequence (DNA): TGTGCCAGCAGCACAGGGAAAAACTATGGCTACACCTTC.

This chain joins TRBV7-9 and TRBJ1-1, with TRBD1 as a possible D gene (5 bases). The germline CDR1 and CDR2 sequences are SEHNR and FQNEAQ (reference sequence). This CDR3 contains 14 residues. V was pared by 3 bases and J by 4 bases, with 12 bases between. The CDR3 DNA sequence: TGTGCCAGCAGCTTGGCCAGGGCTGCCACTGAAGCTTTCTTT. It specifies CASSLARAATEAFF.

J is TRBJ1-2 and V is TRBV28, with 8 bases matching TRBD1. The CDR3 covers 14 residues. V lost 8 bases and J lost 7; bases outside the gene matches: 12. CDR1 and CDR2 from the germline V gene are MDHEN and SYDVKM. CDR3 residues: CASRDRGNRGGYTF. The CDR3 DNA sequence: TGTGCCAGCCGAGACAGGGGTAATCGGGGTGGCTACACCTTC.

CDR3 coding DNA: TGTGCCAGCAGCTCCCCTGGAGACTACGAGCAGTACTTC. Protein product: CASSSPGDYEQYF. The rearrangement uses TRBV7-9 and TRBJ2-7; D unresolved. Germline V gene data show CDR1 as SEHNR and CDR2 as FQNEAQ (reference sequence). The CDR3 has 13 amino acids. The germline V and J ends were trimmed by 4 bases and 3 bases, with 10 bases remaining between them. Full variable domain (outside the CDR3, taken from reference TRBV7-9 and TRBJ2-7): DTGVSQNPRHKITKRGQNVTFRCDPISEHNRLYWYRQTLGQGPEFLTYFQNEAQLEKSRLLSDRFSAERPKGSFSTLEIQRTEQGDSAMYLCASSSPGDYEQYFGPGTRLTVT.

This sequence joins TRBV19 and TRBJ2-3; 8 bases are shared with TRBD2. Germline loops: CDR1 LNHDA, CDR2 SQIVND (reference sequence). The CDR3 length is 15 residues. Trimming at V came to 6 bases and at J to 0 bases, leaving 5 bases not matched to a gene. The CDR3 DNA reads as TGTGCCAGTAGCGACAGCGGGGGTAGCACAGATACGCAGTATTTT. It translates to CASSDSGGSTDTQYF. The entire variable domain, with the rest obtained from reference TRBV19 and TRBJ2-3, is as follows: DGGITQSPKYLFRKEGQNVTLSCEQNLNHDAMYWYRQDPGQGLRLIYYSQIVNDFQKGDIAEGYSVSREKKESFPLTVTSAQKNPTAFYLCASSDSGGSTDTQYFGPGTRLTVL.

The V and J genes are TRBV6-5 and TRBJ1-4; D uncertain. Trimming removed 4 bases at V and 5 bases at J, with 5 bases between. Germline lookup yields CDR1 MNHEY and CDR2 SVGAGI. The CDR3 length is 12 residues. The CDR3: CASSSGNEKLFF. As DNA, the CDR3 is TGTGCCAGCAGTTCCGGGAATGAAAAACTGTTTTTT.

The CDR3 loop reads CASSLQGRDQPQHF. Here the CDR3 DNA reads TGTGCCAGCAGTTTACAGGGAAGAGATCAGCCCCAGCATTTT. The chain uses TRBV6-5 and TRBJ1-5, with D possibly TRBD1 on 6 matching bases. Germline V CDR1 and CDR2: MNHEY, SVGAGI. Deletions cut 4 bases from V and 5 bases from J, with 12 bases between. The CDR3 contains 14 residues.

This chain uses TRBV30 with TRBJ1-2; TRBD1 matches 9 bases. Germline CDR1 GTSNPN, CDR2 SVGIG (reference sequence). V was pared by 4 bases and J by 7 bases, with 13 bases of the junction left unmatched. The CDR3 runs to 15 residues. This CDR3 reads CAWMAPRTGVGGYTF. The CDR3 region has the DNA TGTGCCTGGATGGCCCCCAGGACAGGGGTCGGTGGCTACACCTTC.